Sequencing of this TCR beta chain was carried out in a study of cytomegalovirus exposure and HLA in healthy donors. Whole-study results and caveats: It was taken for granted in presence/absence analyses that sequencing depth across donors was roughly uniform.

The germline V gene has CDR1 SNHLY and CDR2 FYNNEI. V lost 1 base to trimming and J lost 0 bases, with 7 bases between them. The CDR3 runs to 15 residues. Concerning this clone itself: Its antigen is unknown.

The PCR had 60 Vbeta and 13 Jbeta primers. Repertoires were generated with immunoSEQ multiplex PCR, while TCRdb's copy carries only in-frame clones and drops some. The table has 150,000 to 200,000 clones, 75% to 90% seen once. The receptor was derived from a woman younger than 30 in good health and CMV-seronegative. V usage is TRBV2 and J usage is TRBJ2-1, with a tentative D call TRBD2 (6 bases). Sequences were obtained from PBMCs. In DNA, the CDR3 is TGTGCCAGCAGTGAAGGCGGGGTCTCCTACAATGAGCAGTTCTTC. Its translation: CASSEGGVSYNEQFF.